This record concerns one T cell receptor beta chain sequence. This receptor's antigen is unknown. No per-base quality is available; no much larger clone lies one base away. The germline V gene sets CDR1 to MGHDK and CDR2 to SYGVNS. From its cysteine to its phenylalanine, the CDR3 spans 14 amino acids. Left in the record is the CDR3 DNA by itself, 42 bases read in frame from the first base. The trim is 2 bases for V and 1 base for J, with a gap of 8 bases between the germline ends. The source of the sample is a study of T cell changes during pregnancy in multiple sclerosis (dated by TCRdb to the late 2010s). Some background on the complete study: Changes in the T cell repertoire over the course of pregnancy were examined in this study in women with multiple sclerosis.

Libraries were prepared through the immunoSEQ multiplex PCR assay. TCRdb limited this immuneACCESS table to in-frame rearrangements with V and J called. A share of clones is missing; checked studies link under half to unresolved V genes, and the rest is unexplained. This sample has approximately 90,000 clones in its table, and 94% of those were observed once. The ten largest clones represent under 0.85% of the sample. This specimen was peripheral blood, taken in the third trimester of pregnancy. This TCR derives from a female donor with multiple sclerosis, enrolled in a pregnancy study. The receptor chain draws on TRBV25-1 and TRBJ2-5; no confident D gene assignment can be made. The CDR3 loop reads CASSEVRFQETQYF. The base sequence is TGTGCCAGCAGTGAAGTCCGGTTCCAAGAGACCCAGTACTTC.